The clone carrying this TCR beta chain was seen more than once but under ten times. Its antigen remains unknown. Single viable CD3+CD4+CD8-CD45RO+ cells were sorted as the memory CD4+ T cells. This record comes from a study of memory CD4+ T cells and cytomegalovirus serostatus. Germline CDR1 reads DFQATT; CDR2 reads SNEGSKA (reference sequence). The V end lost 2 bases, the J end lost 7 bases, and 6 bases lay between the germline ends. The CDR3 runs to 11 residues. General study findings and limits: Suggested: most of the CMV-linked TCR signature lies in CD4+ memory cells. CMV serostatus prediction reached median AUC approximately 0.96, or 0.89 with US-trained model.

TCRdb keeps only in-frame clones here, not all; method: immunoSEQ multiplex PCR. The table includes around 99,000 clones, 80% detected once. The material sequenced was memory CD4+ T cells from blood. The genes are TRBV20-1 and TRBJ2-1; no reliable D call. This clonotype originated in an adult in good health and CMV-seropositive. As DNA, the CDR3 is TGCAGTGCTAGAATCTCGAATGAGCAGTTCTTC. Its translation is CSARISNEQFF.